This passage covers 30 T cell receptor beta chains from one sample sequenced in a study of tissue T cells after allogeneic stem cell transplantation. As for time point: mouse harvest day 7 after allogeneic transplant. Each mouse received 10^7 T-cell-depleted marrow cells plus 10^6 splenic CD5+ T cells by tail vein. TCRdb's table, derived via immunoSEQ multiplex PCR, lists solely in-frame clones and lacks some. The data contain about 11,000 clones, around two fifths of them seen just once; the ten biggest clones take up roughly 1.9%. Sequencing was done on a sample of skin. Receptors were obtained from a female BALB/c mouse given C57BL/6 T cells with graft-versus-host disease after an allogeneic hematopoietic cell transplant.

Comment on this clone: These gene names are mouse names. The CDR3 extends 1 residue past the end of the read, so its final part is completed from the germline J gene. This chain joins TRBV1 and TRBJ2-4, with D possibly matching TRBD1 (5 bases). CDR3 length: 13 amino acids. Trimming left V 6 bases short and J 0 bases short, with 7 bases between. CDR1 is NSQYPW, CDR2 LRSPGD, per germline (reference sequence). The DNA read from the CDR3 is TGCACCTGCAGCGACAGCAGTCAAAACACCTTGTAC. Protein: CTCSDSSQNTLY. The full CDR3 protein is CTCSDSSQNTLYF.

Worth noting for this clone: Germline and genes here are mouse. The sequenced fragment ends 1 residue before the CDR3 boundary, so the rest is inferred from the germline J gene. V and J are TRBV13-2 and TRBJ1-1, with TRBD1 matching 8 bases. V lost 2 bases to trimming and J lost 5 bases; unmatched junction nucleotides: 5. The length of the CDR3 is 14 residues. Germline lookup yields CDR1 NNHNN and CDR2 SYGAGS (reference sequence). This CDR3 reads CASGDRTGRTEVFF. The sequenced CDR3 bases are TGTGCCAGCGGTGACAGGACAGGGAGGACAGAAGTCTTC.

This clone was observed a handful of times. The genes and germline here are from mouse. With the read ending 1 residue before the CDR3 end, the germline J gene is used to fill in that end. This rearrangement joins TRBV4 to TRBJ1-2; D uncertain. Germline V gene data show CDR1 as LGHDT and CDR2 as YNNKQL (reference sequence). The CDR3 consists of 13 residues. The V end was cut by 4 bases, the J end by 0 bases, with 6 bases between. CDR3 loop: CASSWQTNSDYTF. The sequenced part of the CDR3 DNA is TGTGCCAGCAGCTGGCAGACAAACTCCGACTACACC.

Concerning this clone itself: Germline and genes here are mouse. The sequenced fragment ends 1 residue before the CDR3 boundary, so the rest is inferred from the germline J gene. V gene TRBV3 combines with J gene TRBJ1-5, with D unresolved. CDR1 SNHLY and CDR2 FYNGKV come from the germline V gene (reference sequence). The V end was cut by 3 bases, the J end by 6 bases, with 9 bases between. The CDR3 loop spans 13 amino acids. CDR3 DNA, as far as it was read: TGTGCCAGCAGCTTCGACACATCCCAGGCTCCGCTT. It specifies CASSFDTSQAPL. The full CDR3 reads CASSFDTSQAPLF.

This clone showed up just a few times. Mouse gene names and germline throughout. The read ends 1 residue before the CDR3 terminus; that terminus is restored from the germline J gene. The chain combines TRBV15 with TRBJ2-1; TRBD1 is a possible D gene (5 bases). Trimming left V 1 base short and J 6 bases short, with 10 bases between. The V gene's germline CDR1 is SGHND and CDR2 FRSKSL. The CDR3 runs to 14 residues. The part of the CDR3 DNA that was read is TGTGCCAGCAGTTTAGAGTCAGGGTTTGCTGAGCAGTTC. It translates to CASSLESGFAEQF. The complete CDR3 protein is CASSLESGFAEQFF.

With respect to this clone: Gene names refer to mouse genes. The CDR3 end lies 1 residue beyond the end of the read and is filled in from the germline J gene. The chain links TRBV31 to TRBJ2-4; 8 bases are a match to TRBD2. The ends lost 0 bases at V and 3 bases at J; junction bases unmatched: 2. Germline values: CDR1 GKSSPN, CDR2 SITVG. CDR3 length equals 14 residues. CDR3 DNA (partial): TGTGCCTGGAGTCTGGGGGGGGCCCAAAACACCTTGTAC. It encodes CAWSLGGAQNTLY. From start to end, the CDR3 is CAWSLGGAQNTLYF. Variable domain in full (rest from reference TRBV31 and TRBJ2-4): AQTIHQWPVAEIKAVGSPLSLGCTIKGKSSPNLYWYWQATGGTLQQLFYSITVGQVESVVQLNLSASRPKDDQFILSTEKLLLSHSGFYLCAWSLGGAQNTLYFGAGTRLSVL.

Concerning this clone itself: The genes and germline here are from mouse. The CDR3 bases that were read are TGTGCCAGCAGTAGGACAGGGGCCTATGAACAGTAC. Translating gives CASSRTGAYEQY. The entire CDR3 reads CASSRTGAYEQYF. This chain connects TRBV14 to TRBJ2-7, with 9 bases that match TRBD1. The read ends 1 residue early relative to the CDR3; the germline J gene fills the gap. There are 13 residues in the CDR3. Germline V CDR1 and CDR2: SGHDT, FRDEAV. J was trimmed by 2 bases and V by 4 bases; bases with no gene match: 1.

As concerns this clone: Genes and germline come from the mouse. The read stops 1 residue short of the end of the CDR3; the missing end is completed from the germline J gene. This chain uses TRBV31 with TRBJ1-4; 8 positions match TRBD1. The V segment lost 1 base and the J segment 3 bases; nucleotides outside the gene matches: 4. The germline V gene has CDR1 GKSSPN and CDR2 SITVG. The length of the CDR3 is 15 residues. CDR3 in amino acids: CAWSPGTGPNERLFF. CDR3 DNA, as far as it was read: TGTGCCTGGAGTCCCGGGACAGGACCCAACGAAAGATTATTT.

This clone was seen a few times. Gene and germline names: mouse. Sequencing ends 1 residue short of the CDR3 end; the germline J gene provides the rest. V and J are TRBV26 and TRBJ1-3; D remains ambiguous. The CDR3 extends over 11 amino acids. Trimming cost V 5 bases and J 5 bases, with 4 bases left between them. CDR1 is KGHPV, CDR2 FQNQEV, per germline (reference sequence). The CDR3 DNA, read in part, is TGTGCCAGCAGTTCGAGAAATACGCTCTAT. Protein sequence: CASSSRNTLY. The CDR3 reads in full as CASSSRNTLYF.

Note on this clone: Gene names follow the mouse nomenclature. The read ends 1 residue early relative to the CDR3; the germline J gene fills the gap. This chain joins TRBV3 and TRBJ2-3; 7 nucleotides align to TRBD1. Germline V gene sequence: CDR1 SNHLY, CDR2 FYNGKV (reference sequence). V trimming: 5 bases; J trimming: 0 bases; junction bases outside the gene matches: 5. The CDR3 runs to 15 residues. CDR3 amino acids: CASSHRGVSAETLYF. The CDR3 bases that were read are TGTGCCAGCAGCCACAGGGGCGTTAGTGCAGAAACGCTGTAT.

For this clone: The listed genes are named as in mouse. The sequenced fragment ends 1 residue before the CDR3 boundary, so the rest is inferred from the germline J gene. The V gene is TRBV15, the J gene TRBJ1-5; D is perhaps TRBD1 (5 bases). The CDR3 consists of 13 residues. Germline V gene data show CDR1 as SGHND and CDR2 as FRSKSL. The V end lost 6 bases, the J end lost 0 bases, and 6 bases lay between the germline ends. Incomplete CDR3 DNA: TGTGCCAGCAGCCAGGGTAACAACCAGGCTCCGCTT. This gives the protein CASSQGNNQAPL. In full, the CDR3 is CASSQGNNQAPLF.

As regards this clone: Mouse gene names apply. The DNA ends 1 residue before the CDR3 does, and the rest of the CDR3 is filled in from the germline J gene. This chain uses TRBV23 with TRBJ1-4; the table gives TRBD1 as D, unverified against the DNA. Germline lookup yields CDR1 KGHTA and CDR2 FQNQQP. There are 14 residues in the CDR3. The DNA read from the CDR3 is TGCTCCAGTCGCGGACAGGGGGGCAACGAAAGATTATTT. This translates into CSSRGQGGNERLF. The CDR3 reads in full as CSSRGQGGNERLFF.

Regarding this clone: Here the gene names and germline are mouse. The CDR3 is CASSTPGAETLYF. The part of the CDR3 DNA that was read is TGTGCCAGCAGTACCCCGGGGGCAGAAACGCTGTAT. The gene calls are TRBV13-1 and TRBJ2-3; D remains unclear. The CDR3 end falls 1 residue outside the read, so it is completed with the germline J gene. Germline CDR1 reads NSHNY; CDR2 reads SYGAGN. The ends were cut back, 4 bases at V and 3 bases at J, with 9 bases in the middle. CDR3 length equals 13 residues.

Notes on this clone: Genes here carry mouse names. The sequenced fragment ends 1 residue before the CDR3 boundary, so the rest is inferred from the germline J gene. V is TRBV31 and J is TRBJ2-4; TRBD1 or TRBD2 may be the D gene (5 bases each). Germline values: CDR1 GKSSPN, CDR2 SITVG. Between the trimmed V and J ends, which lost 0 bases and 6 bases, there was a span of 10 bases. CDR3 size: 13 residues. CDR3 sequence reads: CAWSLGEANTLYF. CDR3 DNA, as far as it was read: TGTGCCTGGAGTCTGGGGGAGGCGAACACCTTGTAC.

A word on this clone: Mouse germline and gene names are used. The read terminates 1 residue before the CDR3 end, so the remaining end is supplied by the germline J gene. The chain combines TRBV15 with TRBJ1-3; D remains unclear. V lost 10 bases and J 0 bases, leaving 4 bases between the germline ends. The germline gives CDR1 SGHND, CDR2 FRSKSL. This CDR3 is built from 11 residues. Partial CDR3 DNA: TGTGCCAACAATTCTGGAAATACGCTCTAT. Protein product: CANNSGNTLY. The entire CDR3 is CANNSGNTLYF.

To note about this clone: The genes and germline here are from mouse. From the germline J gene comes the end of the CDR3, since the read stops 1 residue before it. The chain is built from TRBV19 and TRBJ2-2, with 9 bases that match TRBD1. Germline CDR1 FNHDT, CDR2 SITEND (reference sequence). This CDR3 has 14 amino acids. The junction had 3 bases not matched to a gene; V was cut back by 5 bases and J by 4 bases. CDR3 bases read: TGTGCCAGCAGACAGGGGGCTGCCACCGGGCAGCTCTAC. This encodes CASRQGAATGQLY. Given in full, the CDR3 is CASRQGAATGQLYF. The whole variable domain, remainder taken from reference TRBV19 and TRBJ2-2, is GGIITQTPKFLIGQEGQKLTLKCQQNFNHDTMYWYRQDSGKGLRLIYYSITENDLQKGDLSEGYDASREKKSSFSLTVTSAQKNEMAVFLCASRQGAATGQLYFGEGSKLTVL.

As regards this clone: Gene and germline names: mouse. The missing CDR3 end, 1 residue past where the read stops, is filled in from the germline J gene. The chain is built from TRBV31 and TRBJ2-4, with D uncertain. CDR3 length equals 15 residues. Germline V CDR1 and CDR2: GKSSPN, SITVG. V was shortened by 0 bases and J by 1 base, with 11 bases between the two germline ends. Partial CDR3 DNA: TGTGCCTGGAGTCTAGAGGCCTTCGGTCAAAACACCTTGTAC. Its protein product is CAWSLEAFGQNTLY. The whole CDR3 sequence reads CAWSLEAFGQNTLYF.

This clone was seen more than once but under ten times. Genes here carry mouse names. The read finishes 1 residue shy of the CDR3 end, and the germline J gene is used to complete it. The chain employs TRBV3 and TRBJ1-3, with D possibly being TRBD1 (5 bases). This CDR3 has 14 residues. V dropped 2 bases and J dropped 2 bases, with 7 bases sitting between them. Germline V CDR1 and CDR2: SNHLY, FYNGKV (reference sequence). The CDR3 sequence is CASSLTGAGNTLYF. The part of the CDR3 DNA that was read is TGTGCCAGCAGCTTAACGGGGGCTGGAAATACGCTCTAT.

Concerning this clone: Gene names and germline refer to mouse. The read falls 1 residue short of the CDR3 end, and the missing part is taken from the germline J gene. The V and J genes are TRBV3 and TRBJ2-5; D uncertain. Between the trimmed V and J ends, which lost 1 base and 4 bases, there was a span of 6 bases. Germline CDR1 and CDR2: SNHLY and FYNGKV (reference sequence). The CDR3 is 13 amino acids. The sequenced part of the CDR3 DNA is TGTGCCAGCAGCTTAGGCCTTAAAGACACCCAGTAC. As protein: CASSLGLKDTQY. The entire CDR3 protein reads CASSLGLKDTQYF.

About this clone: The genes and germline here are from mouse. The CDR3 is cut off 1 residue early in the read; its end comes from the germline J gene. The V gene is TRBV3, the J gene TRBJ1-3, with no clear D. CDR1 and CDR2 from the germline V gene are SNHLY and FYNGKV (reference sequence). Trimming took 1 base from V and 3 from J, leaving 7 bases between them. This CDR3 is built from 14 residues. The CDR3 spells CASSLGWVGNTLYF. CDR3 DNA (partial): TGTGCCAGCAGCTTAGGCTGGGTTGGAAATACGCTCTAT. Filled out from reference TRBV3 and TRBJ1-3, the complete variable domain reads GPKVLQIPSHQIIDMGQMVTLNCDPVSNHLYFYWYKQILGQQMEFLVNFYNGKVMEKSKLFKDQFSVERPDGSYFTLKIQPTALEDSAVYFCASSLGWVGNTLYFGEGSRLIVV.

With regard to this clone: Any gene name here is a mouse gene name. The read ends 1 residue before the CDR3 terminus; that terminus is restored from the germline J gene. The chain couples TRBV26 to TRBJ1-3; possible D gene TRBD1, 6 bases. V was pared by 2 bases and J by 0 bases, with 8 bases between. CDR3 length: 15 residues. Looked up from germline, CDR1 is KGHPV and CDR2 is FQNQEV (reference sequence). CDR3 amino acids: CASSLGQNSGNTLYF. CDR3 bases read: TGTGCCAGCAGTCTGGGACAGAATTCTGGAAATACGCTCTAT.

Remarks on this clone: Gene names denote mouse genes. The sequenced fragment ends 1 residue before the CDR3 boundary, so the rest is inferred from the germline J gene. This chain joins TRBV26 and TRBJ1-1; D perhaps matches TRBD1 (6 bases). The CDR3 spans 14 residues. In germline, CDR1 is KGHPV, CDR2 FQNQEV (reference sequence). The V gene lost 2 bases and the J gene lost 4 bases, with 11 bases spanning the gap. The CDR3 spells CASSLVGGGTEVFF. CDR3 DNA (partial): TGTGCCAGCAGTCTGGTGGGAGGGGGCACAGAAGTCTTC.

On this clone: The listed genes are named as in mouse. The CDR3 protein is CASSDWGARGNTLYF. Partial CDR3 DNA: TGTGCCAGCAGTGATTGGGGGGCGCGGGGAAATACGCTCTAT. V gene TRBV13-3 combines with J gene TRBJ1-3; possible D gene TRBD1, 6 bases. The read terminates 1 residue before the CDR3 end, so the remaining end is supplied by the germline J gene. The CDR3 has 15 residues. Trimming removed 1 base at V and 4 bases at J, with 12 bases between. Germline V lookup: CDR1 NNHDY, CDR2 SYVADS.

This clone was seen a handful of times. Each gene name is a mouse one. Read sequence stops 1 residue before the CDR3 end, and the germline J gene provides the missing end. Other nucleotide sequences from this sample produce the same CDR3. The V gene is TRBV26, the J gene TRBJ1-2, with D perhaps matching TRBD1 (5 bases). Germline loops: CDR1 KGHPV, CDR2 FQNQEV (reference sequence). The CDR3 covers 13 residues. Trimming pared 3 bases from V and 3 bases from J, leaving 8 bases between. The CDR3 is CASSLQGDSDYTF. The sequenced part of the CDR3 DNA is TGTGCCAGCAGTCTCCAGGGAGACTCCGACTACACC.

This clone has only a few counts. Gene names follow the mouse nomenclature. The sequence runs out 1 residue before the end of the CDR3; the remainder is reconstructed from the germline J gene. The chain is built from TRBV14 and TRBJ1-1; 10 bases line up with TRBD1. CDR3 length equals 17 residues. Germline CDR1 SGHDT, CDR2 FRDEAV. The junction had 10 bases not matched to a gene; V was cut back by 5 bases and J by 0 bases. The CDR3 bases that were read are TGTGCCAGCAGCCCTCGCCGGGACAGGGGCCCAAACACAGAAGTCTTC. Translated, it gives CASSPRRDRGPNTEVF. The full CDR3 sequence reads CASSPRRDRGPNTEVFF.

About this clone itself: Gene names and germline match the mouse. Read coverage stops 1 residue before the CDR3 terminus; the germline J gene supplies the remainder. V gene TRBV31 combines with J gene TRBJ1-1; 8 bases fit TRBD1. In germline, CDR1 is GKSSPN, CDR2 SITVG. The junction had 3 bases not matched to a gene; V was cut back by 3 bases and J by 3 bases. The length of the CDR3 is 13 residues. The CDR3: CAWRTGDYTEVFF. CDR3 DNA (partial): TGTGCCTGGAGGACAGGGGATTACACAGAAGTCTTC.

This clone was observed a few times. The gene symbols are mouse symbols. The sequenced fragment ends 1 residue before the CDR3 boundary, so the rest is inferred from the germline J gene. This chain joins TRBV13-2 and TRBJ2-5; 9 nucleotides line up with TRBD2. The CDR3 is 15 amino acids. The trim removed 0 bases at V and 6 bases at J, leaving 5 bases unmatched. Germline V gene lookup returns CDR1 NNHNN and CDR2 SYGAGS (reference sequence). CDR3 sequence: CASGDAWGGADTQYF. CDR3 bases read: TGTGCCAGCGGTGATGCTTGGGGGGGCGCGGACACCCAGTAC.

This clone was seen a few times. Gene names denote mouse genes. The read stops 1 residue short of the end of the CDR3; the missing end is completed from the germline J gene. The genes are TRBV13-1 and TRBJ2-5, with D unclear. CDR1 is NSHNY, CDR2 SYGAGN, per germline. The CDR3 runs to 13 residues. The germline V and J ends were trimmed by 3 bases and 0 bases, with 5 bases remaining between them. CDR3 sequence: CASSVVNQDTQYF. The sequenced CDR3 bases are TGTGCCAGCAGTGTGGTTAACCAAGACACCCAGTAC.

A word on this clone: Gene names refer to mouse genes. The CDR3 extends 1 residue past the end of the read, so its final part is completed from the germline J gene. This rearrangement joins TRBV26 to TRBJ1-3; the D is unclear. V lost 0 bases and J lost 1, with 4 bases in between. The CDR3 consists of 14 residues. Germline lookup yields CDR1 KGHPV and CDR2 FQNQEV (reference sequence). The covered CDR3 bases are TGTGCCAGCAGTCTGTCCCTATCTGGAAATACGCTCTAT. It translates to CASSLSLSGNTLY. The complete CDR3 reads CASSLSLSGNTLYF.

Note on this clone: The genes are named according to mouse. The CDR3 goes on 1 residue after the read ends, and that part is filled in from the germline J gene. J is TRBJ2-1 and V is TRBV12-2; 7 bases match TRBD1. Trimming cost V 6 bases and J 4 bases; bases outside gene matches: 5. The CDR3 totals 13 residues. Germline V lookup: CDR1 SGHLS, CDR2 HYDKME. CDR3: CASLPGQYAEQFF. Partial CDR3 DNA: TGTGCCAGCCTCCCGGGACAGTATGCTGAGCAGTTC.